These T cell receptor beta chains were read from a single sample in a study of control samples from healthy donors and cancer patients. Assay: immunoSEQ multiplex PCR; the TCRdb copy retains only in-frame clones and omits some. This sample has fewer than 150,000 clones, with around 90% found just once. Sequenced sample: blood. These receptor sequences come from a man between 18 and 35 years old in good health. Both conserved end residues are part of each CDR3. The D gene is left open where the match is weak. Size is stated for part of the rows, as once, few or many counts, or as a class when the clone is expanded.

TRBD2	NA	TRBV25-1	TRBJ2-1	CASSVSGGLPDEQFF	TGTGCCAGCAGTGTTAGCGGGGGCCTTCCGGATGAGCAGTTCTTC
NA	NA	TRBV27	TRBJ1-5	CASSLSRQYNQPQHF	TGTGCCAGCAGTTTATCGAGGCAGTACAATCAGCCCCAGCATTTT
TRBD1	NA	TRBV6-5	TRBJ2-7	CASSYAGQGSYEQYF	TGTGCCAGCAGTTACGCCGGACAGGGGTCCTACGAGCAGTACTTC
TRBD2	NA	TRBV6-5	TRBJ2-5	CASRYSGRAQETQYF	TGTGCCAGCAGATACAGCGGGAGGGCCCAAGAGACCCAGTACTTC
NA	NA	TRBV7-2	TRBJ1-1	CASSRNTEAFF	TGTGCCAGCAGCCGAAACACTGAAGCTTTCTTT
NA	few	TRBV2	TRBJ2-3	CASSGRFTDTQYF	TGTGCCAGCAGTGGGCGATTCACAGATACGCAGTATTTT
NA	NA	TRBV30	TRBJ1-1	CAWKQRNTEAFF	TGTGCCTGGAAGCAGAGGAACACTGAAGCTTTCTTT
NA	once	TRBV6-5	TRBJ1-2	CASSYSTGVGDF	TGTGCCAGCAGTTACTCGACCGGGGTAGGGGACTTC
TRBD1	NA	TRBV7-6	TRBJ2-7	CASSLAPGQGASEQYF	TGTGCCAGCAGCTTAGCACCGGGACAGGGGGCATCCGAGCAGTACTTC
TRBD1	NA	TRBV18	TRBJ1-4	CASSLGTAEYEKLFF	TGTGCCAGCTCACTAGGGACAGCGGAATATGAAAAACTGTTTTTT
TRBD2	NA	TRBV12-3/TRBV12-4	TRBJ2-5	CASSSSGGETQYF	TGTGCCAGCAGTTCTAGCGGGGGTGAGACCCAGTACTTC
NA	NA	TRBV5-6	TRBJ1-2	CASSLRAYGYTF	TGTGCCAGCAGCTTGCGAGCCTATGGCTACACCTTC
NA	NA	TRBV4-1	TRBJ2-3	CASSQAPGDTSTDTQYF	TGCGCCAGCAGCCAAGCCCCAGGGGACACGAGCACAGATACGCAGTATTTT
NA	once	TRBV5-1	TRBJ1-2	CASSLGHTNYGYTF	TGCGCCAGCAGCTTGGGCCATACTAACTATGGCTACACCTTC
NA	NA	TRBV29-1	TRBJ1-2	CSVGVDYGYTF	TGCAGCGTCGGGGTAGACTATGGCTACACCTTC
TRBD1	NA	TRBV5-4	TRBJ1-2	CASSFPRGDRYGYTF	TGTGCCAGCAGCTTCCCCAGGGGGGATCGGTATGGCTACACCTTC
TRBD2	NA	TRBV6-1	TRBJ2-6	CASSELGRGSGANVLTF	TGTGCCAGCAGTGAATTAGGGAGGGGTTCTGGGGCCAACGTCCTGACTTTC
NA	NA	TRBV30	TRBJ1-2	CAWSRTPGAGYTF	TGTGCCTGGAGTCGGACCCCGGGGGCTGGCTACACCTTC
NA	NA	TRBV28	TRBJ2-1	CASSTYNEQFF	TGTGCCAGCAGTACATACAATGAGCAGTTCTTC
NA	NA	TRBV12-3/TRBV12-4	TRBJ1-1	CASSSGGLTEAFF	TGTGCCAGCAGTTCTGGGGGCCTCACTGAAGCTTTCTTT
NA	NA	TRBV3-1/TRBV3-2	TRBJ1-4	CASSQDRGGEKLFF	TGTGCCAGCAGCCAAGACAGGGGAGGTGAAAAACTGTTTTTT
TRBD1	NA	TRBV28	TRBJ2-7	CASSLTGDDGFSYEQYF	TGTGCCAGCAGTCTCACAGGGGATGACGGGTTTTCCTACGAGCAGTACTTC
NA	NA	TRBV7-9	TRBJ2-4	CASSRDGGGKNIQYF	TGTGCCAGCAGCAGAGATGGGGGTGGCAAAAACATTCAGTACTTC
NA	NA	TRBV30	TRBJ1-6	CAWIHQGRSSYNSPLHF	TGTGCCTGGATCCACCAAGGGCGTAGCTCCTATAATTCACCCCTCCACTTT
TRBD1	few	TRBV2	TRBJ1-5	CASNKLQGDQPQHF	TGTGCCAGCAATAAATTACAGGGGGATCAGCCCCAGCATTTT
NA	once	TRBV2	TRBJ2-2	CARGDSGGATGELFF	TGTGCCAGAGGGGACAGCGGGGGCGCCACCGGGGAGCTGTTTTTT
NA	NA	TRBV6-2/TRBV6-3	TRBJ1-1	CASSYGESEAFF	TGTGCCAGCAGTTACGGAGAGTCAGAAGCTTTCTTT
NA	NA	TRBV6-5	TRBJ2-7	CASSIRDQAYEQYF	TGTGCCAGCAGTATCCGGGACCAAGCCTACGAGCAGTACTTC
NA	NA	TRBV27	TRBJ2-3	CASTAGDTQYF	TGTGCCAGCACCGCCGGGGATACGCAGTATTTT
TRBD2	NA	TRBV24-1	TRBJ2-1	CATSDRWGGDYNEQFF	TGTGCCACCAGTGATAGGTGGGGGGGGGACTACAATGAGCAGTTCTTC
NA	NA	TRBV3-1/TRBV3-2	TRBJ1-2	CASSQAGRNYGYTF	TGTGCCAGCAGCCAAGCAGGCCGGAACTATGGCTACACCTTC
NA	NA	TRBV28	TRBJ1-3	CASSLGAGNTIYF	TGTGCCAGCAGTTTAGGGGCTGGAAACACCATATATTTT
TRBD1	NA	TRBV5-1	TRBJ1-2	CATSPGQGASGYTF	TGCGCCACCTCCCCGGGACAGGGGGCGTCCGGCTACACCTTC
NA	NA	TRBV2	TRBJ1-5	CASKSGRRNQPQHF	TGTGCCAGCAAGTCAGGTCGGCGCAATCAGCCCCAGCATTTT
NA	NA	TRBV5-1	TRBJ2-3	CASSSPGVITQYF	TGCGCCAGCAGCTCCCCAGGGGTGATTACGCAGTATTTT
NA	NA	TRBV11-2	TRBJ1-1	CASTQGLAVTEAFF	TGTGCCAGCACCCAGGGGCTGGCGGTCACTGAAGCTTTCTTT
NA	NA	TRBV6-2/TRBV6-3	TRBJ2-1	CASSLNNEQFF	TGTGCCAGCAGCCTAAACAATGAGCAGTTCTTC
TRBD1	NA	TRBV28	TRBJ1-3	CASSLTTGTGDQNTIYF	TGTGCCAGCAGTTTGACAACCGGGACAGGGGATCAAAACACCATATATTTT
TRBD2	NA	TRBV3-1/TRBV3-2	TRBJ2-1	CASSQVRREHNEQFF	TGTGCCAGCAGCCAAGTCAGGCGGGAGCACAATGAGCAGTTCTTC
TRBD1	NA	TRBV7-9	TRBJ1-5	CASSSTGGFQPQHF	TGTGCCAGCAGCTCCACAGGGGGCTTTCAGCCCCAGCATTTT
TRBD2	NA	TRBV28	TRBJ2-3	CASSSAGTTPTDTQYF	TGTGCCAGCAGTTCCGCCGGGACTACCCCCACAGATACGCAGTATTTT
NA	few	TRBV3-1/TRBV3-2	TRBJ2-3	CASSQGLAGTDTQYF	TGTGCCAGCAGCCAAGGGTTAGCGGGCACAGATACGCAGTATTTT
TRBD2	NA	TRBV6-2/TRBV6-3	TRBJ2-6	CASSYTRGAGLEVLTF	TGTGCCAGCAGTTACACGCGGGGGGCTGGTTTGGAGGTCCTGACTTTC
TRBD1	NA	TRBV7-3	TRBJ2-2	CASSLTGGLTGELFF	TGTGCCAGCAGCTTAACAGGGGGCTTAACCGGGGAGCTGTTTTTT
NA	NA	TRBV29-1	TRBJ1-5	CSVGSGHSNQPQHF	TGCAGCGTAGGATCTGGGCATAGCAATCAGCCCCAGCATTTT
NA	NA	TRBV28	TRBJ2-5	CASSLVGGLETQYF	TGTGCCAGCAGTTTAGTCGGGGGTTTGGAGACCCAGTACTTC